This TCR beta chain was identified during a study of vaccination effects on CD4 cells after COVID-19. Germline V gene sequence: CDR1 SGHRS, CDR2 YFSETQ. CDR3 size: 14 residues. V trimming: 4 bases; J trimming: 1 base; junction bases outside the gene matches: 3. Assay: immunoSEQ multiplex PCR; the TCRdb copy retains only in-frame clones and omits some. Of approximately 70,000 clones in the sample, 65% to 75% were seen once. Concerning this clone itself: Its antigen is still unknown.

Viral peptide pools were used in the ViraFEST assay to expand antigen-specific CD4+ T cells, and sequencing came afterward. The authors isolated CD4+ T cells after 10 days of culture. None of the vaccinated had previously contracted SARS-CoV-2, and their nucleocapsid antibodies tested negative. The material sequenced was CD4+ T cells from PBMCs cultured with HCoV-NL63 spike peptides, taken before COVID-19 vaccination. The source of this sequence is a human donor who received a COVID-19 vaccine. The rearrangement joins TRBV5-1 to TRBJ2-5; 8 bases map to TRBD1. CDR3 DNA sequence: TGCGCCAGCAGCCGGGGACAGGCCCAAGAGACCCAGTACTTC. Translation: CASSRGQAQETQYF.